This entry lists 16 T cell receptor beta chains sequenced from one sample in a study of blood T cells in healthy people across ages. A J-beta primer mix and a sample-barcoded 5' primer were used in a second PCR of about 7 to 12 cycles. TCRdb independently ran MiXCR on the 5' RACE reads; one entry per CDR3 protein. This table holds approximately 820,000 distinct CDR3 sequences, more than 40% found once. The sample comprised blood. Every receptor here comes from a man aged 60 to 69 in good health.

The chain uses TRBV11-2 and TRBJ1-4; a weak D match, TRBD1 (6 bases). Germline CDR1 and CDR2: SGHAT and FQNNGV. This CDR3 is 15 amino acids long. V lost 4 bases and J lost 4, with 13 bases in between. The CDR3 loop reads CASSSQTGHNEKLFF. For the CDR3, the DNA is TGTGCCAGCAGCTCCCAGACAGGACATAATGAAAAACTGTTTTTT.

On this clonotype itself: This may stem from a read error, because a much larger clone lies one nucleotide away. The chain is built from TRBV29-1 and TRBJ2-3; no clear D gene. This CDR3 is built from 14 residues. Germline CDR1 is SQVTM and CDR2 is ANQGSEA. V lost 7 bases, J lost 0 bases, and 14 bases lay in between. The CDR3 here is CSAGNGTSTDTQYF. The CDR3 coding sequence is TGCAGCGCAGGCAACGGAACTAGCACAGATACGCAGTATTTT.

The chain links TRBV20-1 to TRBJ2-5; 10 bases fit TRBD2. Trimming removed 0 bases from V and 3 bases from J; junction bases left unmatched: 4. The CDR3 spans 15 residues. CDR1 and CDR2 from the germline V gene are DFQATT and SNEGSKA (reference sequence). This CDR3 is CSARDASGGKETQYF. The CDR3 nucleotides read TGCAGTGCTAGAGACGCTAGCGGGGGTAAAGAGACCCAGTACTTC.

CDR3 nucleotide sequence: TGTGCCAGCAGCCAAGATCGACAAGAGACCCGGTACTTC. Amino acid sequence: CASSQDRQETRYF. The chain joins TRBV3-1 to TRBJ2-4; no definite D call. Trimming removed 0 bases at V and 15 bases at J, with 15 bases between. The CDR3 length is 13 residues. Germline V CDR1 and CDR2: LGHDT, YNNKEL (reference sequence). Full variable domain (remainder filled in from reference TRBV3-1 and TRBJ2-4): DTAVSQTPKYLVTQMGNDKSIKCEQNLGHDTMYWYKQDSKKFLKIMFSYNNKELIINETVPNRFSPKSPDKAHLNLHINSLELGDSAVYFCASSQDRQETRYFGAGTRLSVL.

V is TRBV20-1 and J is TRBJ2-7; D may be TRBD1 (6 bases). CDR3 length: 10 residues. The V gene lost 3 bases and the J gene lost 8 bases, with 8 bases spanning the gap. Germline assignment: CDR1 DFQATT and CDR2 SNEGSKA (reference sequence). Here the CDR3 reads CSASRDKQYF. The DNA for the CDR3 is TGCAGTGCTAGCAGGGACAAGCAGTACTTC.

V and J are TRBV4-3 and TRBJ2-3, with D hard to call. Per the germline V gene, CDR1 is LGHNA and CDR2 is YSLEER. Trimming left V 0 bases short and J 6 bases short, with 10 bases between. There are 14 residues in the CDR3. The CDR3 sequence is CASSQDIGIDTQYF. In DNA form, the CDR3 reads TGCGCCAGCAGCCAAGATATAGGGATTGATACGCAGTATTTT.

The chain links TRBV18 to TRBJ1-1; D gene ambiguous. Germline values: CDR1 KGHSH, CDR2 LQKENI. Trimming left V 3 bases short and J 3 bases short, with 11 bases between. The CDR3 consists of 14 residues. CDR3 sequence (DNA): TGTGCCAGCTCACCTCACCCAAGGGACACTGAAGCTTTCTTT. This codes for CASSPHPRDTEAFF.

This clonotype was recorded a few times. The DNA for the CDR3 is TGTGCCAGCAGTTTCCGAATAGCTAACTATGGCTACACCTTC. Translating gives CASSFRIANYGYTF. The chain links TRBV12-3 or TRBV12-4 to TRBJ1-2, with unresolved D. The CDR3 is 14 amino acids. With 3 bases removed from V and 0 bases from J, the gap between germline ends came to 8 bases.

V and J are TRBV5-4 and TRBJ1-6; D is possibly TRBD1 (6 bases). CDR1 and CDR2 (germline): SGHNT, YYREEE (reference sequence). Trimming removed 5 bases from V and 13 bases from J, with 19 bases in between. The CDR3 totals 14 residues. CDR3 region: CASSNGQNDIPLHF. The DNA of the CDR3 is TGTGCCAGCAGTAACGGACAGAACGATATTCCCCTCCACTTT.

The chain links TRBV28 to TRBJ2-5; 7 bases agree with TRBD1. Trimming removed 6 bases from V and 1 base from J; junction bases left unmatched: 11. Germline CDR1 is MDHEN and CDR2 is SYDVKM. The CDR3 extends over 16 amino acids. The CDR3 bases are TGTGCCAGCAGCCATAGGGGACAGTTGACCCAAGAGACCCAGTACTTC. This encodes CASSHRGQLTQETQYF.

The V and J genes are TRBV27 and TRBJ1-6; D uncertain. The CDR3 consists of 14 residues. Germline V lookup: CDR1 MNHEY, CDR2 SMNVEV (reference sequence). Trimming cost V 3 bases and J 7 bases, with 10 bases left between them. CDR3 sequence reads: CASSFNSQNSPLHF. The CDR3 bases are TGTGCCAGCAGTTTTAACAGCCAGAATTCACCCCTCCACTTT.

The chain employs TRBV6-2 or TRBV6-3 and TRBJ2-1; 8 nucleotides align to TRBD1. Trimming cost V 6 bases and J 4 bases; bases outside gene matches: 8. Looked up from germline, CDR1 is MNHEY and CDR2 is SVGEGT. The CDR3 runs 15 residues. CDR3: CASSLQGAHYNEQFF. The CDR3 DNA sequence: TGTGCCAGCAGCCTCCAGGGGGCCCATTACAATGAGCAGTTCTTC.

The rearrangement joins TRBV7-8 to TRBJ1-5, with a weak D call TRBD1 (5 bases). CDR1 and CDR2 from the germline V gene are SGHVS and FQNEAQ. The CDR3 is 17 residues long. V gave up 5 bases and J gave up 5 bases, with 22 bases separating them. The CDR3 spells CASSTSPGRRTDQPQHF. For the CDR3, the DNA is TGTGCCAGCAGCACTTCCCCGGGACGGCGAACTGATCAGCCCCAGCATTTT.

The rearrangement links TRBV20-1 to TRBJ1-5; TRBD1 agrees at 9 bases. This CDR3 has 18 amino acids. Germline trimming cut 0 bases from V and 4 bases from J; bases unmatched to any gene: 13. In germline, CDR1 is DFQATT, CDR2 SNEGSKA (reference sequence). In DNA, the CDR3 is TGCAGTGCTAGAGATGATGGGACAGGGACCTTTGCAAATCAGCCCCAGCATTTT. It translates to CSARDDGTGTFANQPQHF.

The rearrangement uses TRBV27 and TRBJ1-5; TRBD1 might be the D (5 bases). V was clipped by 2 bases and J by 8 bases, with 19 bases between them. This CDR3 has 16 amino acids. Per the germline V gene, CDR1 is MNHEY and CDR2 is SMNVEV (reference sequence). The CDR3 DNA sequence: TGTGCCAGCAGTTTAACCCCCGGGGTAATGGGGGAGCCCCAGCATTTT. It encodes CASSLTPGVMGEPQHF.

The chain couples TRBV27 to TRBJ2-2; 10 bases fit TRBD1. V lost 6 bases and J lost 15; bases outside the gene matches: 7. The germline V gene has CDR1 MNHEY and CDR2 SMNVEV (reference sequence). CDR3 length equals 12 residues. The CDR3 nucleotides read TGTGCCAGCAGCCGGACAGGGGGAAAGGTGTTTTTT. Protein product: CASSRTGGKVFF.